The rows below give T cell receptor beta chains drawn from one sample of a study of radiotherapy plus CTLA-4 blockade in lung cancer. Assay used: immunoSEQ multiplex PCR; TCRdb lists only in-frame clones, some missing. The repertoire holds more than 80,000 clones, with under 90% as singletons. The material sequenced was peripheral blood, taken from a patient treated with radiotherapy plus ipilimumab. The receptor source for this set is a human donor with non-small cell lung cancer that progressed on radiotherapy plus ipilimumab. Some clones in this sample may be carry-over from other donors' samples. The CDR3 runs from the conserved cysteine through the conserved F or W. A D gene is named only where the DNA matches it firmly. A row's size may be missing; if present it is once, few, many or a size class.

clone size | J gene | V gene | D gene | CDR3 protein | CDR3 DNA
NA | TRBJ1-3 | TRBV7-2 | NA | CASSYGSHGNTIYF | TGTGCCAGCAGCTATGGGTCGCATGGAAACACCATATATTTT
NA | TRBJ1-1 | TRBV5-1 | TRBD1 | CASSLQGGGTEAFF | TGCGCCAGCTCCCTACAGGGGGGAGGCACTGAAGCTTTCTTT
NA | TRBJ2-7 | TRBV6-5 | NA | CASSLRGYEQYF | TGTGCCAGCAGTTTGAGGGGTTACGAGCAGTACTTC
NA | TRBJ2-5 | TRBV7-8 | NA | CASSYRQVLRQETQYF | TGTGCCAGCAGCTACCGACAGGTTCTCCGACAAGAGACCCAGTACTTC
NA | TRBJ1-4 | TRBV4-2 | TRBD1 | CASSSHPGGPNEKLFF | TGTGCCAGCAGCTCGCACCCAGGGGGCCCGAATGAAAAACTGTTTTTT
NA | TRBJ1-2 | TRBV2 | NA | CASSAWGRDYGYTF | TGTGCCAGCAGCGCCTGGGGGAGGGACTATGGCTACACCTTC
few | TRBJ2-1 | TRBV4-2 | TRBD2 | CASSHGGGAPNEQFF | TGTGCCAGCAGCCATGGCGGGGGGGCCCCCAATGAGCAGTTCTTC
NA | TRBJ1-4 | TRBV19 | NA | CASRRREGNEKLFF | TGTGCCAGTAGACGAAGGGAGGGGAATGAAAAACTGTTTTTT
NA | TRBJ2-5 | TRBV7-6 | TRBD1 | CASSFDREETQYF | TGTGCCAGCAGCTTCGACAGGGAAGAGACCCAGTACTTC
NA | TRBJ2-5 | TRBV6-5 | NA | CASSYLGEETQYF | TGTGCCAGCAGTTACCTGGGGGAAGAGACCCAGTACTTC
NA | TRBJ1-1 | TRBV2 | NA | CASSEFGQGPEAFF | TGTGCCAGCAGTGAATTTGGTCAGGGCCCTGAAGCTTTCTTT
NA | TRBJ2-1 | TRBV25-1 | NA | CASSEWGASYNEQFF | TGTGCCAGCAGTGAGTGGGGGGCATCCTACAATGAGCAGTTCTTC
NA | TRBJ2-3 | TRBV5-4 | NA | CASSLVASGTDTQYF | TGTGCCAGCAGCTTGGTGGCTAGTGGGACAGATACGCAGTATTTT
NA | TRBJ2-2 | TRBV6-5 | NA | CASSPPTDTGELFF | TGTGCCAGCAGTCCCCCGACAGACACCGGGGAGCTGTTTTTT
NA | TRBJ2-7 | TRBV9 | NA | CASSVGQGGREQYF | TGTGCCAGCAGCGTAGGCCAGGGGGGACGGGAGCAGTACTTC
NA | TRBJ1-4 | TRBV27 | TRBD1 | CASSPLLGDRGREKLFF | TGTGCCAGCAGTCCCCTCCTCGGGGACAGGGGGCGCGAAAAACTGTTTTTT
NA | TRBJ2-3 | TRBV19 | NA | CASSPAVVTDTQYF | TGTGCCAGTAGTCCAGCGGTGGTCACAGATACGCAGTATTTT
NA | TRBJ1-3 | TRBV19 | NA | CASSIFHRPRGNTIYF | TGTGCCAGTAGTATATTCCACCGACCCAGGGGAAACACCATATATTTT
NA | TRBJ2-1 | TRBV6-1 | NA | CASSGQFATYNEQFF | TGTGCCAGCAGCGGACAGTTCGCTACCTACAATGAGCAGTTCTTC
NA | TRBJ2-7 | TRBV2 | TRBD1 | CASSRQGPRDEQYF | TGTGCCAGCAGTAGACAGGGGCCGAGGGACGAGCAGTACTTC
NA | TRBJ1-4 | TRBV5-1 | NA | CASSAGPTNEKLFF | TGCGCCAGCAGCGCGGGGCCAACTAATGAAAAACTGTTTTTT
NA | TRBJ1-5 | TRBV5-1 | NA | CASSFGPQGDQPQHF | TGCGCCAGCAGCTTCGGACCACAAGGGGATCAGCCCCAGCATTTT
NA | TRBJ2-5 | TRBV25-1 | NA | CASSTWGGLETQYF | TGTGCCAGTTCCACTTGGGGGGGCTTAGAGACCCAGTACTTC
NA | TRBJ1-2 | TRBV7-9 | NA | CASSHSVGQGLASYTF | TGTGCCAGCAGCCACTCAGTCGGGCAGGGCCTGGCCAGCTACACCTTC
once | TRBJ1-4 | TRBV11-2 | TRBD1 | CASSLTGPQRVLFF | TGTGCCAGCAGCTTGACAGGGCCCCAAAGGGTGCTGTTTTTT
NA | TRBJ2-7 | TRBV5-1 | TRBD2 | CASSVGTAGGPYKQYF | TGCGCCAGCAGCGTGGGGACGGCGGGGGGGCCCTACAAGCAGTACTTC
NA | TRBJ2-5 | TRBV7-7 | NA | CASSLGPQETQYF | TGTGCTAGCAGCTTAGGCCCACAAGAGACCCAGTACTTC
NA | TRBJ1-5 | TRBV7-2 | TRBD1 | CASSADRGRNQPQHF | TGTGCCAGCAGCGCGGACAGGGGGAGGAATCAGCCCCAGCATTTT
NA | TRBJ2-5 | TRBV18 | NA | CASSPSVNTQVTQYF | TGTGCCAGCTCACCAAGTGTGAACACGCAAGTGACCCAGTACTTC
NA | TRBJ2-3 | TRBV7-2 | NA | CASSPNGASSTDTQYF | TGTGCCAGCAGCCCGAACGGAGCCTCTAGCACAGATACGCAGTATTTT
NA | TRBJ2-3 | TRBV29-1 | NA | CSTNTDTQYF | TGCAGCACAAATACAGATACGCAGTATTTT
NA | TRBJ2-7 | TRBV29-1 | TRBD2 | CSVQTSGGYEQYF | TGCAGCGTCCAAACTAGCGGGGGTTACGAGCAGTACTTC
NA | TRBJ2-5 | TRBV14 | NA | CASSQVTGWETQYF | TGTGCCAGCAGCCAAGTTACAGGGTGGGAGACCCAGTACTTC
NA | TRBJ2-5 | TRBV7-8 | TRBD1 | CASSPQPGGEETQYF | TGTGCCAGCAGCCCGCAACCAGGGGGCGAAGAGACCCAGTACTTC
NA | TRBJ1-4 | TRBV9 | TRBD1 | CASSVQGQNEKLFF | TGTGCCAGCAGCGTGCAGGGACAGAATGAAAAACTGTTTTTT
NA | TRBJ1-5 | TRBV5-1 | NA | CASSPTGSNQPQHF | TGCGCCAGCAGCCCGACCGGGAGCAATCAGCCCCAGCATTTT
NA | TRBJ2-5 | TRBV7-8 | TRBD2 | CASSSHDAGRAQYF | TGTGCCAGCAGCTCTCATGACGCCGGGAGGGCCCAGTACTTC
NA | TRBJ2-3 | TRBV7-9 | NA | CASSLFSGTDTQYF | TGTGCCAGCAGCTTATTCTCAGGAACAGATACGCAGTATTTT
NA | TRBJ2-1 | TRBV5-1 | TRBD2 | CASSPTGGSYNEQFF | TGCGCCAGCAGCCCGACGGGGGGCTCCTACAATGAGCAGTTCTTC
NA | TRBJ2-3 | TRBV9 | NA | CASSPEGGPGDTQYF | TGTGCCAGCAGCCCTGAGGGCGGCCCCGGAGATACGCAGTATTTT
NA | TRBJ1-5 | TRBV29-1 | NA | CSVMGGLNQPQHF | TGCAGCGTTATGGGGGGGTTGAATCAGCCCCAGCATTTT